The 17 T cell receptor beta chains below all came from one sample that was sequenced in a study of cytomegalovirus exposure and HLA in healthy donors. The PCR used 60 Vbeta and 13 Jbeta primers. Sequencing was performed with immunoSEQ multiplex PCR; in TCRdb, only in-frame clones are kept and a portion is missing. This table holds 110,000 to 150,000 clones. Sequences were obtained from PBMCs. These receptors all come from a male donor in good health and CMV-seronegative.

The chain joins TRBV2 to TRBJ2-1, with 10 nucleotides matching TRBD1. The CDR3 spans 16 residues. The V gene end was trimmed by 8 bases and the J gene end by 6 bases; junction bases not matched to a gene: 13. Germline V gene data show CDR1 as SNHLY and CDR2 as FYNNEI. CDR3 sequence reads: CASPGPLGTGVNEQFF. The CDR3 DNA reads as TGTGCCAGCCCTGGGCCTTTGGGGACAGGGGTCAATGAGCAGTTCTTC.

This rearrangement joins TRBV6-1 to TRBJ2-7; 7 positions match TRBD1. CDR1 MNHNS and CDR2 SASEGT come from the germline V gene. This CDR3 has 15 residues. Trimming removed 0 bases from V and 2 bases from J; junction bases left unmatched: 4. In DNA, the CDR3 is TGTGCCAGCAGTGAAGCGGGGACAGCGCCCTACGAGCAGTACTTC. This gives the protein CASSEAGTAPYEQYF.

The chain is built from TRBV18 and TRBJ2-1, with 9 bases aligning to TRBD2. The CDR3 has 17 residues. Germline V gene sequence: CDR1 KGHSH, CDR2 LQKENI. J gave up 0 bases and V 2 bases, and 5 bases lay outside the gene matches. The chain's CDR3 is CASSPGTSRSSYNEQFF. The CDR3 coding sequence is TGTGCCAGCTCACCAGGGACTAGCCGTAGCTCCTACAATGAGCAGTTCTTC.

The chain has TRBV6-1 and TRBJ1-4; no definite D call. The ends were cut back, 5 bases at V and 3 bases at J, with 7 bases in the middle. The CDR3 consists of 13 residues. The germline V gene has CDR1 MNHNS and CDR2 SASEGT. Here the CDR3 DNA reads TGTGCCAGCAGTATCAAATCTAATGAAAAACTGTTTTTT. Translated: CASSIKSNEKLFF.

The V call is TRBV19, the J call TRBJ2-7, with 9 bases fitting TRBD2. V lost 3 bases, J lost 4 bases, and 7 bases stayed unmatched. This CDR3 is 15 amino acids long. Germline assignment: CDR1 LNHDA and CDR2 SQIVND (reference sequence). CDR3 in DNA: TGTGCCAGTAGTATCCTCAACAGCGGGGGGTACGAGCAGTACTTC. It codes for CASSILNSGGYEQYF.

This rearrangement joins TRBV6-5 to TRBJ1-6; no clear D gene. V was clipped by 9 bases and J by 8 bases, with 17 bases between them. The germline CDR1 and CDR2 sequences are MNHEY and SVGAGI. This CDR3 comprises 14 residues. CDR3: CARKQPADYSPLHF. The DNA of the CDR3 is TGTGCCAGGAAACAGCCTGCGGACTATTCACCCCTCCACTTT.

The CDR3 region is CAWRPQGAGGYTF. For the CDR3, the DNA is TGTGCCTGGAGACCACAGGGGGCCGGAGGCTACACCTTC. The J gene is TRBJ1-2, the V gene TRBV30; 9 bases align to TRBD1. CDR1 is GTSNPN, CDR2 SVGIG, per germline (reference sequence). CDR3 length: 13 residues. The J segment lost 8 bases and the V segment lost 3 bases, leaving 7 bases of the junction unmatched.

The chain couples TRBV7-2 to TRBJ2-3; 7 positions match TRBD2. CDR1 and CDR2 from the germline V gene are SGHTA and FQGNSA. The CDR3 length is 15 residues. J lost 2 bases, V lost 4 bases, and 6 bases had no gene match. The CDR3 DNA follows: TGTGCCAGCAGCTATCAAGCGGGGATCACAGATACGCAGTATTTT. It codes for CASSYQAGITDTQYF.

V gene TRBV9 combines with J gene TRBJ2-7; TRBD2 agrees at 9 bases. Germline values: CDR1 SGDLS, CDR2 YYNGEE. Losses at the gene ends were 5 bases for V and 1 base for J; bases not matched to a gene: 7. This CDR3 has 15 residues. The CDR3 reads CASSGALAGSYEQYF. CDR3 sequence (DNA): TGTGCCAGCAGTGGTGCTCTAGCGGGGTCCTACGAGCAGTACTTC.

This chain joins TRBV7-8 and TRBJ1-1, with 9 bases identical to TRBD1. The germline CDR1 and CDR2 sequences are SGHVS and FQNEAQ. V lost 5 bases to trimming and J lost 1 base; unmatched junction nucleotides: 8. This CDR3 comprises 16 residues. The CDR3 reads CASSGQGSGRNTEAFF. The CDR3 DNA is TGTGCCAGCAGCGGACAGGGGTCCGGGCGGAACACTGAAGCTTTCTTT.

V gene TRBV7-9 combines with J gene TRBJ2-3; 8 bases are shared with TRBD1. The CDR3 is 16 amino acids. The germline V gene encodes CDR1 SEHNR and CDR2 FQNEAQ (reference sequence). Trimming removed 5 bases from V and 3 bases from J; junction bases left unmatched: 10. CDR3 bases: TGTGCCAGCAGCGCCAAGGACAGGGAATGGACAGATACGCAGTATTTT. Translation: CASSAKDREWTDTQYF.

The V and J genes are TRBV18 and TRBJ2-5; 8 bases are shared with TRBD1. The germline V gene has CDR1 KGHSH and CDR2 LQKENI. V gave up 2 bases and J gave up 4 bases; unmatched junction bases: 3. The CDR3 covers 14 residues. The CDR3 DNA sequence: TGTGCCAGCTCACCAGGACAGGGAGCAGAGACCCAGTACTTC. Its translation is CASSPGQGAETQYF.

The V call is TRBV27, the J call TRBJ2-7, with TRBD2 identical over 7 bases. The V and J ends lost 3 bases and 4 bases, in that order; junction bases with no gene match: 6. Looked up from germline, CDR1 is MNHEY and CDR2 is SMNVEV (reference sequence). CDR3 size: 14 residues. CDR3 sequence: CASSFAGVSYEQYF. CDR3 sequence (DNA): TGTGCCAGCAGTTTTGCGGGAGTATCGTACGAGCAGTACTTC.

J is TRBJ2-1 and V is TRBV30; a possible D gene is TRBD1 (5 bases). Germline values: CDR1 GTSNPN, CDR2 SVGIG (reference sequence). The CDR3 runs 12 residues. Trimming removed 3 bases at V and 12 bases at J, with 15 bases between. The CDR3 nucleotides are TGTGCCTGGAGGGAACACAGGAGTTCGCAGTTCTTC. Encoded protein: CAWREHRSSQFF.

The chain carries TRBV19 and TRBJ2-7; tentatively, D is TRBD1 (6 bases). There are 14 residues in the CDR3. CDR1 and CDR2 from the germline V gene are LNHDA and SQIVND (reference sequence). The V end lost 1 base, the J end lost 4 bases, and 11 bases lay between the germline ends. CDR3 nucleotide sequence: TGTGCCAGTAGTATAGGAACAGGGTTATACGAGCAGTACTTC. It translates to CASSIGTGLYEQYF.

This chain links TRBV13 with TRBJ2-1; tentatively, D is TRBD1 (5 bases). In germline, CDR1 is PRHDT, CDR2 FYEKMQ (reference sequence). This CDR3 contains 14 residues. V lost 1 base and J lost 4, with 8 bases in between. CDR3 in amino acids: CASSLVSGYNEQFF. CDR3 bases: TGTGCCAGCAGCTTAGTCTCAGGGTACAATGAGCAGTTCTTC.

The rearrangement joins TRBV7-2 to TRBJ2-3; D ambiguous. This CDR3 is 15 amino acids long. CDR1 and CDR2 from the germline V gene are SGHTA and FQGNSA. V dropped 1 base and J dropped 0 bases, with 8 bases sitting between them. This CDR3 reads CASSLDYVSTDTQYF. The CDR3 DNA sequence: TGTGCCAGCAGCTTAGACTACGTTAGCACAGATACGCAGTATTTT.